These 17 T cell receptor beta chains came from one sample sequenced in a study of CD8+ T cells in alopecia areata. Treatment described: oral pan-JAK inhibitor, 5-10 mg twice daily. Reverse transcribed after extraction, RNA yielded cDNA as the sequencing template. Sequenced by immunoSEQ multiplex PCR; TCRdb stores in-frame clones only, minus some. Among some 190,000 clones listed, 60% were seen once. The input for sequencing was CD4+ T cells sorted from blood, taken at week 24, from a patient treated with tofacitinib. These TCRs come from a human donor with alopecia areata.

CDR3 DNA: TGCGCCAGCAGCTTGGACACTAGCGGGGTCAATGAGCAGTTCTTC. Translated: CASSLDTSGVNEQFF. The rearrangement joins TRBV5-1 to TRBJ2-1; 10 nucleotides align to TRBD2. Germline CDR1 reads SGHRS; CDR2 reads YFSETQ. The CDR3 spans 15 residues. The V segment lost 0 bases and the J segment 6 bases; nucleotides outside the gene matches: 3.

V and J are TRBV29-1 and TRBJ2-5; TRBD2 might be the D (5 bases). CDR1 is SQVTM and CDR2 is ANQGSEA in the germline V gene. The CDR3 runs 10 residues. The DNA for the CDR3 is TGCGGAGGACTCAGAGAGACCCAGTACTTC. This encodes CGGLRETQYF.

The chain has TRBV30 and TRBJ1-5; perhaps TRBD1 as D (5 bases). Trimming pared 0 bases from V and 0 bases from J, leaving 12 bases between. Germline lookup yields CDR1 GTSNPN and CDR2 SVGIG (reference sequence). The CDR3 has 16 residues. CDR3 nucleotide sequence: TGTGCCTGGAGTGTTCGGGGCAGGTCTAGCAATCAGCCCCAGCATTTT. The encoded protein is CAWSVRGRSSNQPQHF.

Only a few counts were recorded for this clone. The sample contains more than one DNA sequence encoding this CDR3. J is TRBJ1-2 and V is TRBV29-1, with D uncertain. Germline loops: CDR1 SQVTM, CDR2 ANQGSEA. The CDR3 is made up of 11 amino acids. Trimming left V 3 bases short and J 3 bases short, with 5 bases between. CDR3 nucleotide sequence: TGCAGCGTTGATCGTGACTATGGCTACACCTTC. Protein: CSVDRDYGYTF.

Details on this clone: This sample includes further DNA sequences coding for the same CDR3. The CDR3 is CAWSVQGSSPLHF. DNA of the CDR3: TGTGCCTGGAGTGTACAGGGGAGTTCACCCCTCCACTTT. The gene calls are TRBV30 and TRBJ1-6, with 7 bases aligning to TRBD1. The germline gives CDR1 GTSNPN, CDR2 SVGIG (reference sequence). The CDR3 totals 13 residues. Losses at the gene ends were 0 bases for V and 9 bases for J; bases not matched to a gene: 2. Full variable domain (outside the CDR3, taken from reference TRBV30 and TRBJ1-6): SQTIHQWPATLVQPVGSPLSLECTVEGTSNPNLYWYRQAAGRGLQLLFYSVGIGQISSEVPQNLSASRPQDRQFILSSKKLLLSDSGFYLCAWSVQGSSPLHFGNGTRLTVT.

The chain combines TRBV15 with TRBJ2-1; 8 bases match TRBD1. The CDR3 has 14 amino acids. J lost 9 bases, V lost 1 base, and 5 bases had no gene match. In germline, CDR1 is LNHNV, CDR2 YYDKDF (reference sequence). The CDR3 here is CATSRGDRWGEQFF. CDR3 DNA: TGTGCCACCAGCAGAGGGGACAGGTGGGGTGAGCAGTTCTTC.

Notes on this clone: Other DNA sequences in this specimen translate into the identical CDR3. The J gene is TRBJ2-7, the V gene TRBV20-1; maybe TRBD2 (5 bases). There are 11 residues in the CDR3. The V end was cut by 3 bases, the J end by 3 bases, with 6 bases between. From germline, CDR1 is DFQATT and CDR2 SNEGSKA (reference sequence). DNA of the CDR3: TGCAGTGCTAGCCGGGGCTACGAGCAGTACTTC. Its protein is CSASRGYEQYF.

This clone has just a few counts. The DNA for the CDR3 is TGCAGCGTTGGTATGGCCAATCAGCCCCAGCATTTT. Its translation: CSVGMANQPQHF. The chain joins TRBV29-1 to TRBJ1-5; D not certain. Germline loops: CDR1 SQVTM, CDR2 ANQGSEA. This CDR3 has 12 residues. V was shortened by 4 bases and J by 3 bases, with 7 bases between the two germline ends.

The genes are TRBV6-5 and TRBJ1-6; D not resolved. This CDR3 is built from 13 residues. The germline V gene encodes CDR1 MNHEY and CDR2 SVGAGI. With 7 bases removed from V and 9 bases from J, the gap between germline ends came to 13 bases. DNA for the CDR3: TGTGCCAGCACCCCCGCCTGGGGTTCACCCCTCCACTTT. Translation gives CASTPAWGSPLHF.

This clone was seen only a few times. The chain is built from TRBV27 and TRBJ1-5; TRBD1 aligns across 7 bases. This CDR3 is built from 15 residues. Germline V gives CDR1 MNHEY, CDR2 SMNVEV (reference sequence). Losses at the gene ends were 6 bases for V and 4 bases for J; bases not matched to a gene: 9. The CDR3 DNA reads as TGTGCCAGCAGCCTAAACCCGACAGGGAATCAGCCCCAGCATTTT. This encodes CASSLNPTGNQPQHF.

J is TRBJ2-1 and V is TRBV27, with 13 bases lining up with TRBD2. With 5 bases clipped from V and 5 bases from J, the junction kept 6 bases outside the gene matches. The CDR3 is 16 residues long. CDR1 is MNHEY, CDR2 SMNVEV, per germline (reference sequence). CDR3 protein: CASSPGLAGINNEQFF. The DNA for the CDR3 is TGTGCCAGCAGTCCGGGACTAGCGGGGATAAACAATGAGCAGTTCTTC.

J is TRBJ2-1 and V is TRBV25-1; TRBD2 is a possible D gene (6 bases). The CDR3 contains 11 residues. The germline V gene has CDR1 MGHDK and CDR2 SYGVNS. V gave up 10 bases and J gave up 10 bases, with 14 bases separating them. CDR3: CATLRLEEQFF. The DNA of the CDR3 is TGTGCCACCCTGCGACTAGAGGAGCAGTTCTTC.

The rearrangement uses TRBV4-1 and TRBJ2-7; weak D call: TRBD1 (6 bases). V was cut by 3 bases and J by 2 bases, with 8 bases left in between. The CDR3 sequence is 13 residues long. The germline CDR1 and CDR2 sequences are MGHRA and YSYEKL. The CDR3 DNA reads as TGCGCCAGCAGCCATAACAGGGCCTACGAGCAGTACTTC. It is translated as CASSHNRAYEQYF.

This clone turned up a few times. The chain has TRBV5-1 and TRBJ1-2; TRBD1 might be the D (5 bases). This CDR3 region has 15 residues. Trimming left V 0 bases short and J 3 bases short, with 12 bases between. CDR1 and CDR2 (germline): SGHRS, YFSETQ. CDR3 nucleotide sequence: TGCGCCAGCAGCTTGGCCTCAGGAGGGGACTATGGCTACACCTTC. It yields the protein CASSLASGGDYGYTF.

This clone was seen a few times. This sequence joins TRBV10-3 and TRBJ1-2; D perhaps matches TRBD1 (6 bases). This CDR3 has 13 residues. V shed 5 bases and J shed 3 bases, with 10 bases lying between them. CDR1 and CDR2 from the germline V gene are ENHRY and SYGVKD. The CDR3 nucleotides read TGTGCCATCAGTACACAGGGCGACTATGGCTACACCTTC. Its translation: CAISTQGDYGYTF.

The J gene is TRBJ2-5, the V gene TRBV29-1; D not resolved. V shed 7 bases and J shed 5 bases, with 11 bases lying between them. The germline V gene has CDR1 SQVTM and CDR2 ANQGSEA. There are 11 residues in the CDR3. CDR3: CSALNGETQYF. DNA of the CDR3: TGCAGCGCGCTAAACGGGGAGACCCAGTACTTC. The complete variable domain, with remaining parts taken from reference TRBV29-1 and TRBJ2-5, reads SAVISQKPSRDICQRGTSLTIQCQVDSQVTMMFWYRQQPGQSLTLIATANQGSEATYESGFVIDKFPISRPNLTFSTLTVSNMSPEDSSIYLCSALNGETQYFGPGTRLLVL.

The rearrangement uses TRBV4-3 and TRBJ1-1; D gene ambiguous. From germline, CDR1 is LGHNA and CDR2 YSLEER. This CDR3 is built from 13 residues. Trimming pared 1 base from V and 0 bases from J, leaving 3 bases between. The CDR3 region is CASSQVLNTEAFF. The CDR3 nucleotides are TGCGCCAGCAGCCAAGTCCTGAACACTGAAGCTTTCTTT.